Included here is one T cell receptor (beta chain) sequence, with context. This record belongs to a study of blood T cell repertoires in COVID-19. At the level of the study: Acute and convalescent COVID-19 samples came from the United States, Italy and Spain. PBMCs, B-cell-depleted T cells, or T cells provided the cDNA or gDNA that made up the material.

Trimming left V 2 bases short and J 4 bases short, with 14 bases between. CDR1 is GTSNPN and CDR2 is SVGIG in the germline V gene (reference sequence). The CDR3 has 14 amino acids. Seattle cases were enrolled at active infection and followed longitudinally. Original processing notes: Nucleated cell number was recorded as an estimate derived from reference gene primer amplification. Data came from immunoSEQ multiplex PCR; TCRdb stores just in-frame clones and leaves some out. The D gene and trimming were derived from the DNA, and the V and J assignments and clone size from that table. The table includes approximately 65,000 clones, roughly 88% detected once.

This clonotype originated in a man aged 50-60 years with COVID-19, enrolled during active disease. The chain is built from TRBV30 and TRBJ1-1, with a possible D match to TRBD1 (6 bases). Sequenced material: peripheral blood. The CDR3 protein is CAWSPEGVGTEAFF. The CDR3, as DNA: TGTGCCTGGAGTCCCGAGGGGGTGGGCACTGAAGCTTTCTTT. Full variable domain (remainder filled in from reference TRBV30 and TRBJ1-1): SQTIHQWPATLVQPVGSPLSLECTVEGTSNPNLYWYRQAAGRGLQLLFYSVGIGQISSEVPQNLSASRPQDRQFILSSKKLLLSDSGFYLCAWSPEGVGTEAFFGQGTRLTVV.